This T cell receptor (beta chain) comes out of a study of shared clonotypes between healthy human individuals. Clones were sequenced by immunoSEQ multiplex PCR, and TCRdb holds only the in-frame ones, with some missing. The sample lists more than 1,200,000 clones, roughly 98.5% occurring once. This CDR3 has 14 amino acids. The V and J ends lost 5 bases and 3 bases, in that order; junction bases with no gene match: 6. The germline CDR1 and CDR2 sequences are MNHEY and SVGAGI. In its sample, this clone was seen once. Antigen unknown. Findings of the study overall: Of the naive CD4 clonotypes, roughly 5% were shared across several donors.

This chain uses TRBV6-5 with TRBJ2-7; 8 bases line up with TRBD2. The sequence derives from a man aged 25-40 years in good health. The source material was naive CD4+ T cells sorted from blood. Subset specified: CD45RA+ positively selected. CDR3 nucleotide sequence: TGTGCCAGCAGTCGGACTAGCTCAGGCTACGAGCAGTACTTC. It yields the protein CASSRTSSGYEQYF.